One and the same sample provided the 11 T cell receptor beta chains below, sequenced in a study of PD-1 blockade in mismatch repair-deficient tumors. Assay used: immunoSEQ multiplex PCR; TCRdb lists only in-frame clones, some missing. The table lists some 84,000 clones, about 85% of them singletons. The material was peripheral blood, obtained 12 weeks after starting pembrolizumab. The receptor set was obtained from an adult with mismatch repair-deficient cancer.

In this sample, this clone turned up a few times. The chain carries TRBV30 and TRBJ1-5; D might be TRBD1 (6 bases). The CDR3 length is 18 residues. The germline CDR1 and CDR2 sequences are GTSNPN and SVGIG (reference sequence). Trimming shortened V by 5 bases and J by 0 bases, and 23 bases separated the two germline ends. CDR3 DNA sequence: TGTGCCTGGGTGGTGGGGGGCCGCGGGACCTATAGCAATCAGCCCCAGCATTTT. This codes for CAWVVGGRGTYSNQPQHF. Drawing the rest from reference TRBV30 and TRBJ1-5, the complete variable domain is SQTIHQWPATLVQPVGSPLSLECTVEGTSNPNLYWYRQAAGRGLQLLFYSVGIGQISSEVPQNLSASRPQDRQFILSSKKLLLSDSGFYLCAWVVGGRGTYSNQPQHFGDGTRLSIL.

This rearrangement joins TRBV2 to TRBJ1-1; D is unclear. The germline V and J ends were trimmed by 7 bases and 9 bases, with 12 bases remaining between them. The CDR3 is 11 residues long. Germline V gene data show CDR1 as SNHLY and CDR2 as FYNNEI. CDR3 coding DNA: TGTGCCAGCACAGTGAAGGATCAAGCTTTCTTT. Its protein product is CASTVKDQAFF.

This chain connects TRBV15 to TRBJ2-1; 14 positions agree with TRBD2. Germline loops: CDR1 LNHNV, CDR2 YYDKDF (reference sequence). V lost 5 bases to trimming and J lost 8 bases; unmatched junction nucleotides: 8. The CDR3 is 16 amino acids. Here the CDR3 DNA reads TGTGCCACCAGCGGACGACTAGCGGGAGGGCCGGATGAGCAGTTCTTC. Translated: CATSGRLAGGPDEQFF.

This clone was recorded a few times. The chain couples TRBV11-2 to TRBJ2-7; D possibly corresponds to TRBD1 (5 bases). V was cut by 1 base and J by 13 bases, with 14 bases left in between. There are 12 residues in the CDR3. The germline CDR1 and CDR2 sequences are SGHAT and FQNNGV. As DNA, the CDR3 is TGTGCCAGCAGCTTAGGTCCCTCGGACACCTACTTC. Translating gives CASSLGPSDTYF. The variable domain in full, with the rest retrieved from reference TRBV11-2 and TRBJ2-7, is EAGVAQSPRYKIIEKRQSVAFWCNPISGHATLYWYQQILGQGPKLLIQFQNNGVVDDSQLPKDRFSAERLKGVDSTLKIQPAKLEDSAVYLCASSLGPSDTYFGPGTRLTVT.

The rearrangement joins TRBV13 to TRBJ1-4, with TRBD1 identical over 9 bases. V shed 4 bases, J shed 8 bases, and the junction held 5 bases outside the gene matches. The CDR3 runs 14 residues. Per germline, CDR1 PRHDT and CDR2 FYEKMQ (reference sequence). The CDR3 spells CASSSRDREEKLFF. The CDR3 region has the DNA TGTGCCAGCAGCTCCCGGGACAGGGAGGAAAAACTGTTTTTT.

The chain couples TRBV7-9 to TRBJ1-2; D remains ambiguous. The germline gives CDR1 SEHNR, CDR2 FQNEAQ (reference sequence). The CDR3 totals 14 residues. Trimming took 5 bases from V and 2 from J, leaving 12 bases between them. The CDR3, as DNA: TGTGCCAGCAGCCCCTTCTCCCGGAACTATGGCTACACCTTC. Translation gives CASSPFSRNYGYTF.

The DNA of the CDR3 is TGTGCCAGCAGCTTAGGGCAGGGGGGGACCTACGAGCAGTACTTC. Residues: CASSLGQGGTYEQYF. The chain recombines TRBV5-5 with TRBJ2-7; TRBD1 or TRBD2 may be the D gene (7 bases each). CDR3 length equals 15 residues. Germline loops: CDR1 SGHKS, CDR2 YYEKEE (reference sequence). V lost 2 bases, J lost 2 bases, and 14 bases lay in between. The whole variable domain, filled in from reference TRBV5-5 and TRBJ2-7, reads DAGVTQSPTHLIKTRGQQVTLRCSPISGHKSVSWYQQVLGQGPQFIFQYYEKEERGRGNFPDRFSARQFPNYSSELNVNALLLGDSALYLCASSLGQGGTYEQYFGPGTRLTVT.

The V gene is TRBV7-9, the J gene TRBJ2-1, with a possible D match to TRBD1 (6 bases). This CDR3 is 13 amino acids long. CDR1 is SEHNR and CDR2 is FQNEAQ in the germline V gene (reference sequence). V gave up 3 bases and J gave up 8 bases, with 11 bases separating them. This CDR3 is CASSFRGDDEQFF. CDR3 DNA sequence: TGTGCCAGCAGCTTCAGGGGCGACGATGAGCAGTTCTTC.

This sequence joins TRBV10-3 and TRBJ1-5; D possibly corresponds to TRBD1 (6 bases). The CDR3 runs 14 residues. V was cut by 11 bases and J by 2 bases, with 16 bases left in between. Germline V gene lookup returns CDR1 ENHRY and CDR2 SYGVKD. CDR3 residues: CASGRGLGNQPQHF. For the CDR3, the DNA is TGTGCCTCCGGGCGGGGGCTAGGCAATCAGCCCCAGCATTTT.

This chain links TRBV10-3 with TRBJ1-5; 8 nucleotides line up with TRBD1. V shed 7 bases, J shed 6 bases, and the junction held 8 bases outside the gene matches. The germline gives CDR1 ENHRY, CDR2 SYGVKD. This CDR3 region has 14 residues. Here the CDR3 reads CAITLGQATQPQHF. As DNA, the CDR3 is TGTGCCATCACCTTGGGACAGGCGACTCAGCCCCAGCATTTT.

This rearrangement joins TRBV13 to TRBJ2-7, with a possible D match to TRBD2 (5 bases). Per the germline V gene, CDR1 is PRHDT and CDR2 is FYEKMQ (reference sequence). The CDR3 totals 12 residues. V was clipped by 5 bases and J by 9 bases, with 14 bases between them. The CDR3 is CASSLRRGGQYF. CDR3 DNA: TGTGCCAGCAGCCTGAGACGAGGAGGGCAGTACTTC. Based on the CDR3 plus reference TRBV13 and TRBJ2-7, the full variable domain is AAGVIQSPRHLIKEKRETATLKCYPIPRHDTVYWYQQGPGQDPQFLISFYEKMQSDKGSIPDRFSAQQFSDYHSELNMSSLELGDSALYFCASSLRRGGQYFGPGTRLTVT.